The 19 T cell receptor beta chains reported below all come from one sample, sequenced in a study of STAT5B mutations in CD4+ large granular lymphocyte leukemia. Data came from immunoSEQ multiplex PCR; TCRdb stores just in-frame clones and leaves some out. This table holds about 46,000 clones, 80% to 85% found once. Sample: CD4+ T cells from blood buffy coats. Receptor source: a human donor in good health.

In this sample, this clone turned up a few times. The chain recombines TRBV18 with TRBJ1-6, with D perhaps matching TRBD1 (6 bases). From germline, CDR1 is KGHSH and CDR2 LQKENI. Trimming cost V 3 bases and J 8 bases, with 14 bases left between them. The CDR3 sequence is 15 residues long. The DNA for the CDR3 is TGTGCCAGCTCACCCCTAGGGGGGGCCGATTCACCCCTCCACTTT. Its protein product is CASSPLGGADSPLHF.

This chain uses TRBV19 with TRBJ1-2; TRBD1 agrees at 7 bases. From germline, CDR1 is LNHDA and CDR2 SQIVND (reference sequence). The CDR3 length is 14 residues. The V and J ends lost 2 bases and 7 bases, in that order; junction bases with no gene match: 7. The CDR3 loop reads CASSIFRQGTGYTF. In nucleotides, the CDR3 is TGTGCCAGTAGTATATTCCGACAGGGCACTGGCTACACCTTC.

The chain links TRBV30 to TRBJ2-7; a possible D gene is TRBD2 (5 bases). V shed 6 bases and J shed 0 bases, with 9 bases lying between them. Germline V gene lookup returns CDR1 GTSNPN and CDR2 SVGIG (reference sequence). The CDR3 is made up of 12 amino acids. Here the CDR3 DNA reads TGTGCCTGTGCCGGGGACTCCTACGAGCAGTACTTC. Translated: CACAGDSYEQYF.

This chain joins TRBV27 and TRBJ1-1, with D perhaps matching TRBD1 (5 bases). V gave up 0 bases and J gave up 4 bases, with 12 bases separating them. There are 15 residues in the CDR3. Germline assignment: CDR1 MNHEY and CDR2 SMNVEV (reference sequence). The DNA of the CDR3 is TGTGCCAGCAGTTTATCATTTGGGGGATTCACTGAAGCTTTCTTT. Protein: CASSLSFGGFTEAFF.

Here the CDR3 DNA reads TGTGCCAGCAGCTTAGCTACTAGCGGAACCTACGAGCAGTACTTC. This translates into CASSLATSGTYEQYF. The chain recombines TRBV7-2 with TRBJ2-7; 8 positions match TRBD2. The V and J ends lost 0 bases and 2 bases, in that order; junction bases with no gene match: 3. Germline V gene data show CDR1 as SGHTA and CDR2 as FQGNSA. CDR3 length: 15 residues.

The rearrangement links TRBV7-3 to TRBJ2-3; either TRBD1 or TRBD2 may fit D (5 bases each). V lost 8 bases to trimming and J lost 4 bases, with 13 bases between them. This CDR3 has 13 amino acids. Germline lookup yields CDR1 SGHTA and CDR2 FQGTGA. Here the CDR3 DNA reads TGTGCCAGCGGGGGTAGCGCTGCAGATACGCAGTATTTT. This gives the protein CASGGSAADTQYF.

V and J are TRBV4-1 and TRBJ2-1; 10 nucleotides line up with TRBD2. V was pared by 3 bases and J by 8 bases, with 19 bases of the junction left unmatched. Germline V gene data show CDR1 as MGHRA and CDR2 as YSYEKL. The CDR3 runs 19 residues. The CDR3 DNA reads TGCGCCAGCAGCCAGGGGACATTAGCGGGGGGCCGTGTACACGATGAGCAGTTCTTC. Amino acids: CASSQGTLAGGRVHDEQFF.

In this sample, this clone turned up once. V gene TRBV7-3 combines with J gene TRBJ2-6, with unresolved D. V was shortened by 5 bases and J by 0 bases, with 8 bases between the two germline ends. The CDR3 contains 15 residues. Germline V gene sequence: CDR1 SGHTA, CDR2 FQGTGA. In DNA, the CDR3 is TGTGCCAGCAGCCACGATGTCTCTGGGGCCAACGTCCTGACTTTC. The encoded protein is CASSHDVSGANVLTF. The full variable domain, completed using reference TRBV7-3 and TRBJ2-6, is GAGVSQTPSNKVTEKGKYVELRCDPISGHTALYWYRQSLGQGPEFLIYFQGTGAADDSGLPNDRFFAVRPEGSVSTLKIQRTERGDSAVYLCASSHDVSGANVLTFGAGSRLTVL.

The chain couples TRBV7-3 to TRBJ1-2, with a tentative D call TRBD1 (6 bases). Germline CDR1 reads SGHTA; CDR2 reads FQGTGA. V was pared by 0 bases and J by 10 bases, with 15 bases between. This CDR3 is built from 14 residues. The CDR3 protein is CASSLTAGGQDYTF. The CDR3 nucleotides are TGTGCCAGCAGCTTAACCGCCGGGGGGCAGGACTACACCTTC.

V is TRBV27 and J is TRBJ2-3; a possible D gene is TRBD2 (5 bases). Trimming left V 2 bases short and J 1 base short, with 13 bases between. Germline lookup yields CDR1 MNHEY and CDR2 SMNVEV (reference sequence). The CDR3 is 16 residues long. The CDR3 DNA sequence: TGTGCCAGCAGTTTAACGGGGAGTCGGGGCACAGATACGCAGTATTTT. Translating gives CASSLTGSRGTDTQYF.

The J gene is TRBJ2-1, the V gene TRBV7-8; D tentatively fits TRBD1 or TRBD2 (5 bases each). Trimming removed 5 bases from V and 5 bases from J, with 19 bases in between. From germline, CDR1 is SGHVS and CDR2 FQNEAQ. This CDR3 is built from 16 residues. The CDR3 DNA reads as TGTGCCAGCAGCAACACCCCGGGACGTACAGACAATGAGCAGTTCTTC. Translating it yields CASSNTPGRTDNEQFF.

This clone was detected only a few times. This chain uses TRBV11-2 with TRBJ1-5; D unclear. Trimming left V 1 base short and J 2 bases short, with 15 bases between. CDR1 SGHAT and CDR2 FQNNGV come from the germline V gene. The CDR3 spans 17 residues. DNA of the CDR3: TGTGCCAGCAGCTTAGGTCAGGTTGGCGAGGGCAATCAGCCCCAGCATTTT. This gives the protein CASSLGQVGEGNQPQHF.

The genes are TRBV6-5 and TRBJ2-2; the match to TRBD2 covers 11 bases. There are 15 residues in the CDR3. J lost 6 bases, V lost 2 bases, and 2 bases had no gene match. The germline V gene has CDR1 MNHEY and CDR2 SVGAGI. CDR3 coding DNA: TGTGCCAGCAGTTACGTACTAGCGGGAGCCGGGGAGCTGTTTTTT. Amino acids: CASSYVLAGAGELFF.

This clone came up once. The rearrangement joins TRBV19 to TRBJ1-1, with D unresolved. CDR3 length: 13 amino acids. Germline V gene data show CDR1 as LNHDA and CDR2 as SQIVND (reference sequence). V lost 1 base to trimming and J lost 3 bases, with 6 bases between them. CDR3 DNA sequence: TGTGCCAGTAGTATAGCAGGAGACACTGAAGCTTTCTTT. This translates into CASSIAGDTEAFF.

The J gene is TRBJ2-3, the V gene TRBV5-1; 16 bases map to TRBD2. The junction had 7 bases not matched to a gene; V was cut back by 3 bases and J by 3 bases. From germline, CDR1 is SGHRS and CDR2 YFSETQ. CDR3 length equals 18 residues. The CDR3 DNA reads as TGCGCCAGCAGCTCGGGACTAGCGGGAGGGAGGCTGACAGATACGCAGTATTTT. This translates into CASSSGLAGGRLTDTQYF.

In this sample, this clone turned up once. CDR3 amino acids: CAISGTSGGPNTGELFF. For the CDR3, the DNA is TGTGCCATCAGTGGGACTAGCGGGGGGCCGAACACCGGGGAGCTGTTTTTT. The chain recombines TRBV10-3 with TRBJ2-2, with 14 bases lining up with TRBD2. CDR3 length: 17 amino acids. The junction had 1 base not matched to a gene; V was cut back by 4 bases and J by 0 bases. Germline loops: CDR1 ENHRY, CDR2 SYGVKD.

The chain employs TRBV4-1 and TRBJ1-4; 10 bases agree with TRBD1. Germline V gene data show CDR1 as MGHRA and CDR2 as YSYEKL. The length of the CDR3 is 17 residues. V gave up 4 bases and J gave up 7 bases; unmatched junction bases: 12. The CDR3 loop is CASSLRQGAQLGEKLFF. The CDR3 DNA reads TGCGCCAGCAGCCTTCGACAGGGGGCCCAACTGGGTGAAAAACTGTTTTTT.

The CDR3 coding sequence is TGTGCCAGCGGAAAAGGCCTCTCCTACGAGCAGTACTTC. Translation: CASGKGLSYEQYF. This chain joins TRBV2 and TRBJ2-5; D remains ambiguous. The J call is in doubt because the DNA end fits TRBJ2-7 better. CDR1 is SNHLY and CDR2 is FYNNEI in the germline V gene. The CDR3 covers 13 residues.

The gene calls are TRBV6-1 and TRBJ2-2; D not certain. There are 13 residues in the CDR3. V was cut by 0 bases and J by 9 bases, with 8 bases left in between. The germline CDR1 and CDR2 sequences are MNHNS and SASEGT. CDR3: CASSEAPHRELFF. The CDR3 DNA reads TGTGCCAGCAGTGAAGCGCCCCACCGGGAGCTGTTTTTT.